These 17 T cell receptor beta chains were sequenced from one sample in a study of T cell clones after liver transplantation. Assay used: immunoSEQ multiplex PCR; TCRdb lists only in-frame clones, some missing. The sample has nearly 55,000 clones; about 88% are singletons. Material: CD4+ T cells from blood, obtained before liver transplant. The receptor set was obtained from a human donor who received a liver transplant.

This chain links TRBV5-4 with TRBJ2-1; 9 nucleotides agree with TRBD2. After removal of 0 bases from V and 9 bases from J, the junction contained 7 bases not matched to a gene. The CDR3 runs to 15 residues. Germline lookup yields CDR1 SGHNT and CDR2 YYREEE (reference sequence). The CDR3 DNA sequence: TGTGCCAGCAGCTTGGGCCTAGCGGGGAGGGCTGAGCAGTTCTTC. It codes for CASSLGLAGRAEQFF.

CDR3 region: CASSLAYAQYF. CDR3 in DNA: TGTGCCAGCAGCTTAGCGTATGCCCAGTACTTC. The rearrangement links TRBV7-2 to TRBJ2-5; D unclear. The CDR3 has 11 residues. Germline assignment: CDR1 SGHTA and CDR2 FQGNSA. V shed 0 bases and J shed 9 bases, with 5 bases lying between them.

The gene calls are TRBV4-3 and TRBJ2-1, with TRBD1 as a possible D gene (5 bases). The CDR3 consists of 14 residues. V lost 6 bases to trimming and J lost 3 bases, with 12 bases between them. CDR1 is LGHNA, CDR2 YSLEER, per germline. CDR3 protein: CASSRSTGYNEQFF. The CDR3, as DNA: TGCGCCAGCAGTCGGAGTACAGGCTACAATGAGCAGTTCTTC.

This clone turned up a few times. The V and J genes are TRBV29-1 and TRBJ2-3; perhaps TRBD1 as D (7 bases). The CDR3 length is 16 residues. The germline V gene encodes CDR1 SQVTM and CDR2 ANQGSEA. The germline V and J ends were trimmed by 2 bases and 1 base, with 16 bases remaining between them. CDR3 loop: CSVERGRDRGTDTQYF. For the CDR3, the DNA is TGCAGCGTTGAAAGGGGGCGGGATCGGGGCACAGATACGCAGTATTTT.

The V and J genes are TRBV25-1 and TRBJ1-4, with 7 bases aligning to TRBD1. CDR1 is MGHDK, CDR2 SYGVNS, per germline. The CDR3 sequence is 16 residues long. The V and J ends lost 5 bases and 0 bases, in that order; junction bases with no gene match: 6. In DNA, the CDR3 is TGTGCCAGCAGTAAACTCGACAGGGCAACTAATGAAAAACTGTTTTTT. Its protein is CASSKLDRATNEKLFF.

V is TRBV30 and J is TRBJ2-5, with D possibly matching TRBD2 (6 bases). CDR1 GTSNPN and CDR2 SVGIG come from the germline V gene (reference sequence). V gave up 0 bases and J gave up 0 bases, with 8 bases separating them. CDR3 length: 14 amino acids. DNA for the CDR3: TGTGCCTGGAGTGTACGGGGGAACCAAGAGACCCAGTACTTC. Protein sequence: CAWSVRGNQETQYF. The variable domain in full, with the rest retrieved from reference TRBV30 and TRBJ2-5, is SQTIHQWPATLVQPVGSPLSLECTVEGTSNPNLYWYRQAAGRGLQLLFYSVGIGQISSEVPQNLSASRPQDRQFILSSKKLLLSDSGFYLCAWSVRGNQETQYFGPGTRLLVL.

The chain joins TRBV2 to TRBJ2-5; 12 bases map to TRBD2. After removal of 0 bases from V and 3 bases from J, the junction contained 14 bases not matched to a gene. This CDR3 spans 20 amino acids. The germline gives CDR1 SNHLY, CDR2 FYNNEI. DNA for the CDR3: TGTGCCAGCAGTGAAGCGCGCCGGCTAGCGGGGGGGACAGGGAAAGAGACCCAGTACTTC. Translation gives CASSEARRLAGGTGKETQYF. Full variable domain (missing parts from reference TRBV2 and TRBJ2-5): EPEVTQTPSHQVTQMGQEVILRCVPISNHLYFYWYRQILGQKVEFLVSFYNNEISEKSEIFDDQFSVERPDGSNFTLKIRSTKLEDSAMYFCASSEARRLAGGTGKETQYFGPGTRLLVL.

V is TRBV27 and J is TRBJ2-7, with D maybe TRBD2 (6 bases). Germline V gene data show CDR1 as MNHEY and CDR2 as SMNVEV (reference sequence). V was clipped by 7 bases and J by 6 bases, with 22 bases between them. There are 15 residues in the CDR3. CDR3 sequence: CASIITRDSLGEQYF. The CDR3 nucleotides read TGTGCCAGCATTATAACCCGGGACTCCCTCGGCGAGCAGTACTTC.

This CDR3 is CASGPGSTDTQYF. The CDR3 nucleotides are TGTGCTAGTGGTCCCGGAAGTACAGATACGCAGTATTTT. The V and J genes are TRBV12-5 and TRBJ2-3; D is uncertain. The germline V gene has CDR1 LGHNT and CDR2 FRNRAP. The CDR3 has 13 residues. V was trimmed by 5 bases and J by 3 bases, leaving 9 bases between them.

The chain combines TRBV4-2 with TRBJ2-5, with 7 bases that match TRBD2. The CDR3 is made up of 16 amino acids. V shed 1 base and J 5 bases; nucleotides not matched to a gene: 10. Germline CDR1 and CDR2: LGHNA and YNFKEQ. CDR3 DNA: TGTGCCAGCAGCCAAGGTGGTTTGTGGACTAGGGAGACCCAGTACTTC. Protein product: CASSQGGLWTRETQYF.

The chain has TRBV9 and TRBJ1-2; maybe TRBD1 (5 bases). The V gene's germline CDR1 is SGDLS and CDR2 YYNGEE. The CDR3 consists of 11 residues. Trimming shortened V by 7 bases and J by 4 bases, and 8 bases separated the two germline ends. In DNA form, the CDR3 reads TGTGCCAGCTGGGGCTCCTATGGCTACACCTTC. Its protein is CASWGSYGYTF.

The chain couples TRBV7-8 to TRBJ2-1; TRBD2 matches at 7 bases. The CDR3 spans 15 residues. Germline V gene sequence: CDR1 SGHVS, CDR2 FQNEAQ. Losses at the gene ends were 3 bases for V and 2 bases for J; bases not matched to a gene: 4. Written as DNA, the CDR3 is TGTGCCAGCAGCTTGGGGGGGTCAACCTACAATGAGCAGTTCTTC. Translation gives CASSLGGSTYNEQFF.

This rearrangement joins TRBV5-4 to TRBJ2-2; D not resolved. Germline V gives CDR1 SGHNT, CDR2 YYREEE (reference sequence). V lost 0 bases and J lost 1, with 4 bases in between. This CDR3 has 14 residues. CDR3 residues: CASSLAGNTGELFF. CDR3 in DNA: TGTGCCAGCAGCTTGGCCGGGAACACCGGGGAGCTGTTTTTT.

The CDR3, as DNA: TGTGCCAGTAGTAATGACCATTGGCAGAATAGCAATCAGCCCCAGCATTTT. It is translated as CASSNDHWQNSNQPQHF. V and J are TRBV19 and TRBJ1-5; no clear D gene. This CDR3 spans 17 amino acids. Germline V gene data show CDR1 as LNHDA and CDR2 as SQIVND (reference sequence). The V end lost 4 bases, the J end lost 0 bases, and 16 bases lay between the germline ends.

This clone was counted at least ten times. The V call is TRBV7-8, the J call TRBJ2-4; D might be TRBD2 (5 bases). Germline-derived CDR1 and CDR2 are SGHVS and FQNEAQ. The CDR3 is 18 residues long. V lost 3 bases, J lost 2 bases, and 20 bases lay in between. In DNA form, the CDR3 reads TGTGCCAGCAGCTTCCCGGTCGAGCGTCCCGGGACCAAAAACATTCAGTACTTC. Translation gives CASSFPVERPGTKNIQYF. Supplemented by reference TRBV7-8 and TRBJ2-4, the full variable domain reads GAGVSQSPRYKVAKRGQDVALRCDPISGHVSLFWYQQALGQGPEFLTYFQNEAQLDKSGLPSDRFFAERPEGSVSTLKIQRTQQEDSAVYLCASSFPVERPGTKNIQYFGAGTRLSVL.

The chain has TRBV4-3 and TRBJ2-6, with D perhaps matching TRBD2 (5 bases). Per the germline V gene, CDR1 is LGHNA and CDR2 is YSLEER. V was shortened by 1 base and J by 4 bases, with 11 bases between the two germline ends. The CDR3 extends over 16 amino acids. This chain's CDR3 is CASSQVAGVGANVLTF. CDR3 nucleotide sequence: TGCGCCAGCAGCCAAGTCGCCGGGGTCGGGGCCAACGTCCTGACTTTC.

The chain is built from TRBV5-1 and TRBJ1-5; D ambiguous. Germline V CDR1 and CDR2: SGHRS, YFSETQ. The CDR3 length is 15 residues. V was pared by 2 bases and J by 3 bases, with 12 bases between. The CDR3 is CASSFGPGSNQPQHF. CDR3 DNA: TGCGCCAGCAGCTTTGGTCCAGGATCCAATCAGCCCCAGCATTTT.